This T cell receptor (beta chain) was recorded in a study of cytomegalovirus exposure and HLA in healthy donors. Study-level results: Published work reported that the classifier diagnosed cytomegalovirus status with high specificity and sensitivity.

The method was immunoSEQ multiplex PCR; TCRdb's version includes in-frame clones alone and lacks a portion of them. The sample lists about 160,000 clones; about 88% were seen once. The CDR3 runs 15 residues. In germline, CDR1 is SGHTA, CDR2 FQGNSA. V shed 2 bases, J shed 3 bases, and the junction held 7 bases outside the gene matches. On this clone: Its antigen remains unknown.

The sequence was obtained from a young woman in good health and CMV-seronegative. The chain has TRBV7-2 and TRBJ2-7, with TRBD2 matching 7 bases. The sample consisted of PBMCs. The CDR3 protein is CASSLQLADYYEQYF. The CDR3 bases are TGTGCCAGCAGCTTACAGCTAGCGGACTACTACGAGCAGTACTTC.